This TCR beta chain was recorded in a study of blood T cell repertoires in COVID-19. This CDR3 has 16 amino acids. V was clipped by 4 bases and J by 1 base; unmatched bases: 6. Germline V lookup: CDR1 MNHEY, CDR2 SVGAGI. Assay: immunoSEQ multiplex PCR; the TCRdb copy retains only in-frame clones and omits some. The data contain 75,000 to 95,000 clones, about nine tenths of them singletons. The chain has TRBV6-5 and TRBJ2-3, with 9 bases that match TRBD2. Sample: peripheral blood. The sequence was collected from a human donor in a cohort sampled during active COVID-19. CDR3 amino acids: CASSSLAGAGTDTQYF. The CDR3, as DNA: TGTGCCAGCAGTTCTTTAGCGGGAGCGGGCACAGATACGCAGTATTTT.